This T cell receptor beta chain was identified in a study of shared clonotypes between healthy human individuals. TCRdb's table, derived via immunoSEQ multiplex PCR, lists solely in-frame clones and lacks some. Of some 320,000 clones listed, roughly 91% are singletons. The J segment lost 5 bases and the V segment lost 5 bases, leaving 8 bases of the junction unmatched. CDR3 length: 14 residues. Germline-derived CDR1 and CDR2 are MNHEY and SMNVEV (reference sequence). The chain is built from TRBV27 and TRBJ1-1, with 7 positions matching TRBD1. The origin of this receptor is a man aged 18 to 29 in good health. Sequencing was carried out using memory CD8+ T cells sorted from blood. Subset indicated: CD45RO+ cells pooled with CCR7-negative TemRA cells. CDR3 nucleotide sequence: TGTGCCAGCAGTCGTTACAGGGGCGGGACTGAAGCTTTCTTT. Translation: CASSRYRGGTEAFF.